Below are 2 T cell receptor beta chains sequenced from a single sample in a study of cytomegalovirus exposure and HLA in healthy donors. 13 Jbeta primers and 60 Vbeta primers were used for the PCR. The method was immunoSEQ multiplex PCR; TCRdb's version includes in-frame clones alone and lacks a portion of them. The sample carries about 76,000 clones, 60% to 75% recorded once. Sample: PBMCs. All receptors derive from a middle-aged woman in good health and CMV-seropositive.

The J gene is TRBJ1-5, the V gene TRBV6-5; TRBD1 is a possible D gene (6 bases). CDR3 length: 15 residues. Germline CDR1 is MNHEY and CDR2 is SVGAGI. Trimming stripped 0 bases from V and 6 bases from J, with 12 bases between. CDR3 sequence: CASSYSEGGTQPQHF. CDR3 sequence (DNA): TGTGCCAGCAGTTACTCGGAGGGGGGGACTCAGCCCCAGCATTTT.

This clone was recorded a few times. The same CDR3 can be traced to other DNA sequences in this sample. The chain has TRBV7-9 and TRBJ2-1; D is perhaps TRBD2 (6 bases). Per the germline V gene, CDR1 is SEHNR and CDR2 is FQNEAQ (reference sequence). The V gene lost 1 base and the J gene lost 4 bases, with 11 bases spanning the gap. This CDR3 contains 15 residues. The DNA of the CDR3 is TGTGCCAGCAGCTTAGATGGGGGGAGATACAATGAGCAGTTCTTC. It yields the protein CASSLDGGRYNEQFF.